Sequencing of this T cell receptor (beta chain) was carried out in a study of blood T cell repertoires in COVID-19. Whole-study context: COVID-19 samples collected from the United States, Italy and Spain covered acute and convalescent phases. Nucleic acid was either cDNA or gDNA, and it came from T cells, B-cell-depleted T cells, or PBMCs.

The germline V and J ends were trimmed by 4 bases and 5 bases, with 15 bases remaining between them. The CDR3 is 15 residues long. CDR1 and CDR2 (germline): SGHRS, YFSETQ. Authors' processing steps: Nucleated cell counts were estimated from reference gene primer amplification. Measured with immunoSEQ multiplex PCR; TCRdb has only the in-frame clones, and not every one. Clone size and the V and J calls come from that table; the DNA yielded D and trimming. Here the sample spans roughly 100,000 clones, 60% to 85% being singletons. Sequenced: peripheral blood. V and J are TRBV5-1 and TRBJ1-4; a possible D gene is TRBD1 (6 bases). This sequence originates from a man aged 65-85 years with acute or convalescent COVID-19. The DNA of the CDR3 is TGCGCCAGCAGCCAGAGGGGGGGCCGGAATGAAAAACTGTTTTTT. Translation gives CASSQRGGRNEKLFF.